This section outlines one T cell receptor (beta chain) sequence together with its context. These data belong to a study of blood T cell repertoires in COVID-19. Looking at the study overall: PBMCs, B-cell-depleted T cells, or T cells were the source of the cDNA or gDNA that made up the material.

In the original processing: From reference gene primer amplification, estimates of nucleated cell counts were derived. TCRdb's table, derived via immunoSEQ multiplex PCR, lists solely in-frame clones and lacks some. Clone size and the V and J calls come from that table; the DNA yielded D and trimming. The sample shows around 110,000 clones, roughly four fifths of them seen only once. The J segment lost 1 base and the V segment lost 5 bases, leaving 13 bases of the junction unmatched. CDR1 and CDR2 from the germline V gene are SGHAT and FQNNGV. The CDR3 consists of 17 residues. This sequence was found in a man older than 75 with COVID-19, enrolled during active disease. Material: peripheral blood. The chain is built from TRBV11-2 and TRBJ1-2, with 7 bases matching TRBD1. The chain's CDR3 is CASSTKTGTANNYGYTF. CDR3 DNA sequence: TGTGCCAGCAGCACCAAAACCGGGACAGCCAATAACTATGGCTACACCTTC.